This T cell receptor beta chain emerged from a study of T-cell reconstitution after alpha-beta-depleted transplantation in children. This clonotype was observed a handful of times. A library of TCRbeta sequences, prepared with unique molecular identifiers, was generated. From the PCR reads, TCRdb called clonotypes with MiXCR, one entry per CDR3 protein. This sample has over 400,000 distinct CDR3 sequences, with over 40% found just once. V lost 6 bases and J lost 5, with 17 bases in between. The CDR3 totals 15 residues. Germline V gene data show CDR1 as SGHVS and CDR2 as FNYEAQ. Sequencing was performed on PBMCs, taken before TCRalphabeta/CD19-depleted stem cell transplant. The chain links TRBV7-6 to TRBJ2-1, with D possibly TRBD2 on 7 matching bases. The receptor comes from a girl aged 2 to 9 with aplastic anemia, due to receive a stem cell transplant. The CDR3 DNA is TGTGCCAGCAGTCCCATCGGGGGGCTCCACAATGAGCAGTTCTTC. As protein: CASSPIGGLHNEQFF.